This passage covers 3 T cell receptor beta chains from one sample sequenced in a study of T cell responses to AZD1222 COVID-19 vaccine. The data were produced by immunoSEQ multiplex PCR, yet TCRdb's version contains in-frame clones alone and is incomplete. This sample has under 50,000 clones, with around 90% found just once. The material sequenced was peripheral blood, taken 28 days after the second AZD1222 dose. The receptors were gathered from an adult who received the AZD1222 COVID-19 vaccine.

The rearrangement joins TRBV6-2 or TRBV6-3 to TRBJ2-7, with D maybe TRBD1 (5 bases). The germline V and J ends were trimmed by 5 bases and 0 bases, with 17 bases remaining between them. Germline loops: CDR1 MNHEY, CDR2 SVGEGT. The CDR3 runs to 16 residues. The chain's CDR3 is CASSNPRQTISYEQYF. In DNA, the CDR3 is TGTGCCAGCAGTAACCCCCGACAGACCATCTCCTACGAGCAGTACTTC.

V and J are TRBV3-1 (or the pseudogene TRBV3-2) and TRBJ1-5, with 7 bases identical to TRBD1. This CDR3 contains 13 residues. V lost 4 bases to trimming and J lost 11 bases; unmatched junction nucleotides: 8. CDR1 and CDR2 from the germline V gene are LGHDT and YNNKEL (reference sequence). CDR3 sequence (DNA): TGTGCCAGCAGCCCTACCCGACAGGGAGCCCAGCATTTT. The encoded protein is CASSPTRQGAQHF.

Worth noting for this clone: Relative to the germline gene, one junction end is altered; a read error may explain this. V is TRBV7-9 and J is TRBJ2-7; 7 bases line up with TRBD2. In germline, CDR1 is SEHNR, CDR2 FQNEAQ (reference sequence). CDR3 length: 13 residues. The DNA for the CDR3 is TGTGCCAGCAGCCTAGCGGTTTTCTACGAGCAGTACTTC. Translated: CASSLAVFYEQYF.